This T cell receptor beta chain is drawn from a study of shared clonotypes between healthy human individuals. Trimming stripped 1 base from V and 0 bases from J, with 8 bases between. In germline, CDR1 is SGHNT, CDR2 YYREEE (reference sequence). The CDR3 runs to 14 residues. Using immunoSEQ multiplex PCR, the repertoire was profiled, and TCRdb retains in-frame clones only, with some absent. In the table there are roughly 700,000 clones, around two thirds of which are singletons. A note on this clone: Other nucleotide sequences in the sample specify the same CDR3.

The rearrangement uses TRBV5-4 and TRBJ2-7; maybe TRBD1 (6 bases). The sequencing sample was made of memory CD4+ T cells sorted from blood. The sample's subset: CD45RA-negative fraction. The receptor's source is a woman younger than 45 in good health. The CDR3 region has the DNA TGTGCCAGCAGCTTGAGGGGGACCTCCTACGAGCAGTACTTC. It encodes CASSLRGTSYEQYF.